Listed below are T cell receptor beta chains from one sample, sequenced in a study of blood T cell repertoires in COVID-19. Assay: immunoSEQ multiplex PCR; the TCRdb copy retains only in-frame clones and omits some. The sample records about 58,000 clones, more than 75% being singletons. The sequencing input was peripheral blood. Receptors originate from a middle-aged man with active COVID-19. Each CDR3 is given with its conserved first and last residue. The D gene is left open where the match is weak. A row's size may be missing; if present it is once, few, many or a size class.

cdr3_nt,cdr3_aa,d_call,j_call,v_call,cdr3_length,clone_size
TGTGCCAGCAGCTCCGACGGGACTCGAAGTTATTATGGCTACACCTTC,CASSSDGTRSYYGYTF,NA,TRBJ1-2,TRBV5-4,16,once
TGTGCCAGCAGCCACCTACCGGGGTACCTAGACAAATATACGCAGTATTTT,CASSHLPGYLDKYTQYF,NA,TRBJ2-3,TRBV3-1/TRBV3-2,17,once
TGTGCCAGCAGCTTAGAGGTAGCGGGAGTACGGACCGGGGAGCTGTTTTTT,CASSLEVAGVRTGELFF,TRBD2,TRBJ2-2,TRBV7-6,17,NA
TGTGCCAGCAGCCAAGGAGCTGGAAACACCATATATTTT,CASSQGAGNTIYF,NA,TRBJ1-3,TRBV3-1/TRBV3-2,13,few
TGTGCCAGCGGGTCTGGGAGGACAAGCTACACCTTC,CASGSGRTSYTF,NA,TRBJ1-2,TRBV12-3/TRBV12-4,12,NA
TGTGCCAGCAGCCCCATAGTGGTGGGCACAGATACGCAGTATTTT,CASSPIVVGTDTQYF,NA,TRBJ2-3,TRBV9,15,NA
TGTGCCAGCAGTTCCCCGCCACTGGAGGGAAGGGGGCACTTT,CASSSPPLEGRGHF,TRBD1,TRBJ1-5,TRBV28,14,NA
TGTGCCACCAGTTCAGACAGGGTTAATGAGCAGTTCTTC,CATSSDRVNEQFF,TRBD1,TRBJ2-1,TRBV24-1,13,NA
TGCGCCACCTCAAACAGGGATTTGGGCGAGCAGTACTTC,CATSNRDLGEQYF,NA,TRBJ2-7,TRBV10-1,13,few
TGTGCCAGCAGCCCAATATCCGGGACAGGGACTTTCTTT,CASSPISGTGTFF,TRBD1,TRBJ1-1,TRBV7-9,13,NA
TGTGCCAGAAGCCCTTATACAGGCGAAAACTATGGCTACACCTTC,CARSPYTGENYGYTF,NA,TRBJ1-2,TRBV5-3,15,NA
TGTGCCAGCAGTTACGTTGGGGGGGGGCGCTACGAGCAGTACTTC,CASSYVGGGRYEQYF,NA,TRBJ2-7,TRBV6-5,15,NA
TGTGCCTGTCAGGGACAGGTCTCTGGAAACACCATATATTTT,CACQGQVSGNTIYF,TRBD1,TRBJ1-3,TRBV30,14,NA